These T cell receptor beta chains were read from a single sample in a study of radiotherapy plus CTLA-4 blockade in lung cancer. The table came from immunoSEQ multiplex PCR; TCRdb's copy has only in-frame clones and leaves some out. Here the sample spans roughly 59,000 clones, 65% to 80% being singletons. Here the sequenced sample was peripheral blood, taken from a patient treated with radiotherapy plus ipilimumab. The origin of the receptors is a human donor with non-small cell lung cancer whose response to radiotherapy plus ipilimumab could not be evaluated. Each CDR3 is given with its conserved first and last residue. The order of the fields is clone size, J gene, V gene, CDR3 length, D gene, CDR3 protein, CDR3 DNA. The D gene is left open where the match is weak. Expanded clones are given a class, and other clones once, few, many or no size at all.

NA	TRBJ1-1	TRBV7-9	16	TRBD1	CASSHTGEGMNTEAFF	TGTGCCAGCAGCCATACAGGGGAAGGAATGAACACTGAAGCTTTCTTT
NA	TRBJ2-1	TRBV7-3	16	TRBD1	CASSDNRDRVSGEQFF	TGTGCCAGCAGCGACAACCGGGACAGGGTGTCCGGTGAGCAGTTCTTC
NA	TRBJ1-1	TRBV6-5	15	TRBD1	CASSPDRVLNTEAFF	TGTGCCAGCAGCCCTGACAGGGTCCTGAACACTGAAGCTTTCTTT
NA	TRBJ1-1	TRBV28	14	TRBD1	CASSELQGATEAFF	TGTGCCAGCAGCGAACTTCAGGGGGCGACTGAAGCTTTCTTT
NA	TRBJ2-4	TRBV14	15	NA	CASSHWGHSKNIQYF	TGTGCCAGCAGCCACTGGGGACATAGTAAAAACATTCAGTACTTC
few	TRBJ1-4	TRBV27	14	NA	CASSPRGFGEKLFF	TGTGCCAGCAGCCCTAGGGGATTCGGTGAAAAACTGTTTTTT
NA	TRBJ2-1	TRBV2	16	TRBD1	CASSDAGTGGGGEQFF	TGTGCCAGCAGTGATGCGGGGACAGGAGGAGGCGGTGAGCAGTTCTTC
NA	TRBJ1-1	TRBV2	14	TRBD1	CASSGGQGRTEAFF	TGTGCCAGCAGTGGGGGACAGGGGAGGACTGAAGCTTTCTTT
NA	TRBJ1-4	TRBV30	14	NA	CAGVIFQGKEKLFF	TGTGCCGGGGTGATTTTTCAGGGGAAGGAAAAACTGTTTTTT
once	TRBJ2-7	TRBV15	15	TRBD1	CATSRDKGQGREQYF	TGTGCCACCAGCAGAGATAAGGGACAGGGAAGGGAGCAGTACTTC
NA	TRBJ2-1	TRBV6-6	15	TRBD1	CASSTDRAPYNEQFF	TGTGCCAGCAGTACGGACAGGGCTCCCTACAATGAGCAGTTCTTC
once	TRBJ2-5	TRBV7-9	17	TRBD2	CASSLATSGRGQETQYF	TGTGCCAGCAGCTTAGCGACTAGCGGGAGGGGCCAAGAGACCCAGTACTTC
NA	TRBJ1-1	TRBV5-1	14	NA	CASSWTGGNTEAFF	TGCGCCAGCAGCTGGACGGGAGGGAACACTGAAGCTTTCTTT
once	TRBJ1-1	TRBV28	13	NA	CASSLRAGDLAFF	TGTGCCAGCAGTTTAAGGGCAGGGGATTTGGCTTTCTTT
NA	TRBJ2-2	TRBV13	17	NA	CASSTVFRVANTGELFF	TGTGCCAGCAGCACCGTCTTCAGGGTCGCGAACACCGGGGAGCTGTTTTTT
NA	TRBJ2-4	TRBV27	16	NA	CASSLWPGTSKNIQYF	TGTGCCAGCAGTTTATGGCCTGGGACATCCAAAAACATTCAGTACTTC
NA	TRBJ1-5	TRBV6-6	14	TRBD1	CASRAGQGAGPQHF	TGTGCCAGCAGGGCCGGACAGGGGGCTGGGCCCCAGCATTTT
NA	TRBJ1-1	TRBV19	15	NA	CASSVAQGIGTEAFF	TGTGCCAGTAGTGTCGCACAGGGAATAGGCACTGAAGCTTTCTTT
NA	TRBJ1-5	TRBV5-1	15	NA	CASSLAPGGNQPQHF	TGCGCCAGCAGCTTGGCTCCGGGAGGCAATCAGCCCCAGCATTTT
NA	TRBJ2-2	TRBV19	14	NA	CASSIDAGTGELFF	TGTGCCAGTAGTATAGACGCCGGGACCGGGGAGCTGTTTTTT
NA	TRBJ2-7	TRBV27	11	TRBD1	CASGTGYEQYF	TGTGCCAGCGGGACAGGCTACGAGCAGTACTTC
NA	TRBJ1-2	TRBV4-3	13	TRBD1	CASSQATGTGYTF	TGCGCCAGCAGCCAGGCGACAGGGACCGGCTACACCTTC
NA	TRBJ1-2	TRBV4-1	15	NA	CASSQDPGGVGGYTF	TGCGCCAGCAGCCAAGATCCGGGGGGCGTCGGTGGCTACACCTTC
NA	TRBJ1-2	TRBV7-6	14	TRBD1	CASSAGQGGNGYTF	TGTGCCAGCAGCGCGGGACAGGGTGGGAATGGCTACACCTTC
NA	TRBJ2-1	TRBV28	12	TRBD1	CASSSDREEQFF	TGTGCCAGCAGTTCGGACAGGGAGGAGCAGTTCTTC
NA	TRBJ2-6	TRBV19	15	NA	CASRAALSGANVLTF	TGTGCCAGTAGAGCGGCCCTCTCTGGGGCCAACGTCCTGACTTTC
NA	TRBJ1-1	TRBV7-9	17	TRBD1	CASSLAFGQGEDTEAFF	TGTGCCAGCAGCTTAGCCTTTGGACAGGGGGAAGACACTGAAGCTTTCTTT
NA	TRBJ2-6	TRBV6-1	15	NA	CASSDDSSGANVLTF	TGTGCCAGCAGTGACGACAGCTCTGGGGCCAACGTCCTGACTTTC
NA	TRBJ1-5	TRBV5-5	13	NA	CASSFWAEEPQHF	TGTGCCAGCAGCTTCTGGGCCGAAGAGCCCCAGCATTTT
NA	TRBJ2-5	TRBV7-8	15	TRBD2	CASSLGRGGSGTQYF	TGTGCCAGCAGCTTGGGGCGGGGGGGCAGTGGGACCCAGTACTTC
NA	TRBJ2-7	TRBV5-1	16	NA	CASSLAIGGRSYEQYF	TGCGCCAGCAGCTTGGCGATCGGGGGTAGGTCCTACGAGCAGTACTTC
NA	TRBJ2-7	TRBV29-1	15	TRBD1	CSVETRDRGVYEQYF	TGCAGCGTTGAAACTCGGGACAGGGGTGTTTACGAGCAGTACTTC
NA	TRBJ1-1	TRBV27	17	NA	CASSSERLGEVNTEAFF	TGTGCCAGCAGTTCCGAGCGGCTCGGGGAGGTGAACACTGAAGCTTTCTTT
few	TRBJ1-1	TRBV19	13	NA	CASSIDYGERAFF	TGTGCCAGTAGTATAGATTACGGGGAGAGAGCTTTCTTT
NA	TRBJ2-2	TRBV7-9	14	NA	CASSGNYNTGELFF	TGTGCCAGCAGCGGAAACTACAACACCGGGGAGCTGTTTTTT
NA	TRBJ2-7	TRBV27	13	NA	CASSTSGPYEQYF	TGTGCCAGCAGTACTTCAGGGCCCTACGAGCAGTACTTC
NA	TRBJ2-2	TRBV7-7	17	TRBD2	CASSPRLAGADTGELFF	TGTGCCAGCAGCCCTCGACTAGCGGGAGCGGACACCGGGGAGCTGTTTTTT
once	TRBJ2-7	TRBV27	15	NA	CASSSAGRESYEQYF	TGTGCCAGCAGTTCCGCCGGGCGGGAATCCTACGAGCAGTACTTC
NA	TRBJ1-5	TRBV19	17	TRBD1	CASSIPSGGAGNQPQHF	TGTGCCAGTAGTATTCCGTCAGGGGGCGCGGGCAATCAGCCCCAGCATTTT
few	TRBJ2-5	TRBV7-7	13	NA	CASSLVRGKTQYF	TGTGCCAGCAGCTTAGTCCGGGGAAAGACCCAGTACTTC
NA	TRBJ2-7	TRBV19	11	TRBD1	CASGQVYEQYF	TGTGCCAGCGGACAGGTTTACGAGCAGTACTTC
NA	TRBJ1-2	TRBV30	12	TRBD1	CAWRRTGGGYTF	TGTGCCTGGAGGAGGACAGGGGGCGGCTACACCTTC
NA	TRBJ1-1	TRBV11-2	15	NA	CASSLARGQSTEAFF	TGTGCCAGCAGCTTAGCCAGGGGCCAGAGTACTGAAGCTTTCTTT